This T cell receptor beta chain was documented in a study of read filtering for tumor transcriptome and immune sequencing. Study as a whole: By R-ISS, stages I, II and III held about 8, 15 and 7 patients. RNA-seq yielded only roughly 85 to 1,400 TCR reads, IR-seq about 4 to 11 million. Broader study findings: The sorted CD138-negative fraction was a mixed bone marrow immune population, not purified T cells.

Germline-derived CDR1 and CDR2 are SGHRS and YFSETQ. The trim removed 3 bases at V and 4 bases at J, leaving 2 bases unmatched. This CDR3 spans 13 amino acids. Sampling of bone marrow took place during active disease in every patient. This clonotype was seen at least ten times. Antigen specificity is unknown. From roughly 0.4 ug of RNA, a library with molecular barcoded alpha/delta and beta/gamma adaptors was made. TCRdb ran MiXCR on the reads and lists one entry per CDR3 protein. The repertoire consists of about 130,000 distinct CDR3 sequences, with 13% occurring once and the leading ten covering approximately 9.9%.

The clonotype originates from a donor at least 40 years old with multiple myeloma. V and J are TRBV5-1 and TRBJ1-1; 8 bases map to TRBD1. Sequenced: a population of CD138-negative cells sorted from bone marrow. The CDR3 DNA is TGCGCCAGCAGCTGGGGGACAGGCACTGAAGCTTTCTTT. As protein: CASSWGTGTEAFF. Full variable domain (remainder filled in from reference TRBV5-1 and TRBJ1-1): KAGVTQTPRYLIKTRGQQVTLSCSPISGHRSVSWYQQTPGQGLQFLFEYFSETQRNKGNFPGRFSGRQFSNSRSEMNVSTLELGDSALYLCASSWGTGTEAFFGQGTRLTVV.